This TCR beta chain appears in the sequencing data of a study of shared clonotypes between healthy human individuals. Sorted-subset replicate PCRs used roughly 180 ng DNA, about 30,000 T cell genomes. Clones were sequenced by immunoSEQ multiplex PCR, and TCRdb holds only the in-frame ones, with some missing. This sample has 2,500,000 or so clones, with 80% to 95% found just once. The CDR3 has 16 amino acids. Germline V gives CDR1 GTSNPN, CDR2 SVGIG (reference sequence). Trimming shortened V by 0 bases and J by 1 base, and 16 bases separated the two germline ends. The chain uses TRBV30 and TRBJ2-7; D is undetermined. This sequence was found in a man in his late teens or twenties in good health. Some clones in this sample may be carry-over from other donors' samples. Sequenced material: naive CD4+ T cells from PBMCs. Subset noted: CD45RA+ positively selected. The CDR3 sequence: CAWSVSRSDVSYEQYF. The CDR3 nucleotides are TGTGCCTGGAGTGTTTCTCGATCGGACGTTTCCTACGAGCAGTACTTC.